These 16 T cell receptor beta chains were all obtained from the same sample, sequenced in a study of cytomegalovirus exposure and HLA in healthy donors. Generated by immunoSEQ multiplex PCR, the TCRdb table keeps only in-frame clones and is missing some. In the table there are 120,000 or so clones, around 89% of which are singletons. The sequencing input was PBMCs. These receptors came from a woman between 25 and 40 years old in good health and CMV-seropositive.

The chain joins TRBV7-8 to TRBJ1-2; 8 bases align to TRBD1. V shed 5 bases, J shed 8 bases, and the junction held 7 bases outside the gene matches. The V gene's germline CDR1 is SGHVS and CDR2 FQNEAQ. This CDR3 is built from 13 residues. CDR3: CASSPTGVEGYTF. The CDR3 nucleotides are TGTGCCAGCAGCCCGACAGGGGTGGAGGGCTACACCTTC. Full variable domain (missing parts from reference TRBV7-8 and TRBJ1-2): GAGVSQSPRYKVAKRGQDVALRCDPISGHVSLFWYQQALGQGPEFLTYFQNEAQLDKSGLPSDRFFAERPEGSVSTLKIQRTQQEDSAVYLCASSPTGVEGYTFGSGTRLTVV.

The gene calls are TRBV29-1 and TRBJ2-5, with 10 positions matching TRBD1. CDR1 and CDR2 (germline): SQVTM, ANQGSEA. The J segment lost 5 bases and the V segment lost 5 bases, leaving 8 bases of the junction unmatched. The CDR3 sequence is 14 residues long. CDR3 loop: CSVRRDRGLETQYF. CDR3 DNA sequence: TGCAGCGTTCGACGGGACAGGGGCCTTGAGACCCAGTACTTC.

The rearrangement uses TRBV9 and TRBJ2-3; 7 positions agree with TRBD2. J gave up 2 bases and V 2 bases, and 5 bases lay outside the gene matches. Germline V CDR1 and CDR2: SGDLS, YYNGEE. The CDR3 is made up of 15 amino acids. CDR3 in amino acids: CASSVGGWDTDTQYF. The CDR3 DNA is TGTGCCAGCAGCGTGGGAGGGTGGGACACAGATACGCAGTATTTT. The full variable domain, rest sourced from reference TRBV9 and TRBJ2-3, is DSGVTQTPKHLITATGQRVTLRCSPRSGDLSVYWYQQSLDQGLQFLIQYYNGEERAKGNILERFSAQQFPDLHSELNLSSLELGDSALYFCASSVGGWDTDTQYFGPGTRLTVL.

The chain combines TRBV1 with TRBJ2-4; the tabulated D call, TRBD1, remains unverified against the DNA. TRBV1 is a listed pseudogene. This CDR3 comprises 18 residues. CDR3 in amino acids: CTSSQDWTGSEGQNIQYF. In DNA, the CDR3 is TGCACCAGCAGCCAAGATTGGACAGGGTCCGAGGGGCAAAACATTCAGTACTTC.

Comments on this clone: Germline is not matched at one junction end, which may reflect a read error. This sequence joins TRBV5-1 and TRBJ2-7; a weak D match, TRBD1 (5 bases). Germline V gene data show CDR1 as SGHRS and CDR2 as YFSETQ. The CDR3 sequence is 13 residues long. The CDR3 loop is CASSSGISYEQYF. CDR3 in DNA: TGTGCCAGCAGCTCAGGGATTTCCTACGAGCAGTACTTC.

This chain links TRBV7-6 with TRBJ1-4; the D gene is possibly TRBD1 (6 bases). V gave up 4 bases and J gave up 8 bases, with 17 bases separating them. The CDR3 has 15 amino acids. Germline V lookup: CDR1 SGHVS, CDR2 FNYEAQ. The CDR3 DNA follows: TGTGCCAGCAGCTCGACCGGGACACGGTCAGAAAAACTGTTTTTT. Protein: CASSSTGTRSEKLFF.

The V gene is TRBV28, the J gene TRBJ2-7; D may be TRBD1 (5 bases). There are 15 residues in the CDR3. V was cut by 5 bases and J by 5 bases, with 19 bases left in between. Germline V gives CDR1 MDHEN, CDR2 SYDVKM. Here the CDR3 DNA reads TGTGCCAGCAGTCCGGACAACATAAATTCCAACGAGCAGTACTTC. It codes for CASSPDNINSNEQYF.

The chain carries TRBV9 and TRBJ2-7, with TRBD2 identical over 7 bases. Germline CDR1 reads SGDLS; CDR2 reads YYNGEE. V gave up 2 bases and J gave up 2 bases; unmatched junction bases: 7. The CDR3 extends over 15 amino acids. CDR3 region: CASSVTSAGTYEQYF. In DNA, the CDR3 is TGTGCCAGCAGCGTTACTAGCGCAGGGACCTACGAGCAGTACTTC.

This chain links TRBV2 with TRBJ2-1; D is unclear. CDR3 length equals 14 residues. Germline lookup yields CDR1 SNHLY and CDR2 FYNNEI. Trimming cost V 7 bases and J 0 bases, with 10 bases left between them. CDR3 in amino acids: CASIKQSSYNEQFF. CDR3 DNA sequence: TGTGCCAGCATAAAACAGAGCTCCTACAATGAGCAGTTCTTC. Looking up the rest from reference TRBV2 and TRBJ2-1 gives the full variable domain: EPEVTQTPSHQVTQMGQEVILRCVPISNHLYFYWYRQILGQKVEFLVSFYNNEISEKSEIFDDQFSVERPDGSNFTLKIRSTKLEDSAMYFCASIKQSSYNEQFFGPGTRLTVL.

In its sample, this clone ranks as medium-sized. The rearrangement joins TRBV7-2 to TRBJ2-1; TRBD2 aligns across 7 bases. Germline lookup yields CDR1 SGHTA and CDR2 FQGNSA. The CDR3 covers 12 residues. Trimming at V came to 3 bases and at J to 9 bases, leaving 2 bases not matched to a gene. In DNA, the CDR3 is TGTGCCAGCAGCTTGACTAGCATTGAGCAGTTCTTC. Residues: CASSLTSIEQFF.

The chain joins TRBV4-1 to TRBJ2-1; D unclear. CDR1 MGHRA and CDR2 YSYEKL come from the germline V gene. This CDR3 has 13 amino acids. Trimming pared 3 bases from V and 10 bases from J, leaving 13 bases between. CDR3 nucleotide sequence: TGCGCCAGCAGCCAGAGCCCCCTCCGGGAGCAGTTCTTC. It specifies CASSQSPLREQFF.

The chain has TRBV30 and TRBJ2-5; 10 bases fit TRBD1. The CDR3 covers 15 residues. The trim removed 3 bases at V and 4 bases at J, leaving 8 bases unmatched. Per the germline V gene, CDR1 is GTSNPN and CDR2 is SVGIG (reference sequence). CDR3 sequence reads: CAWSPDRGQRETQYF. The CDR3 coding sequence is TGTGCCTGGAGCCCCGACAGGGGGCAAAGAGAGACCCAGTACTTC.

The chain combines TRBV9 with TRBJ1-2, with 7 bases matching TRBD1. The germline V gene has CDR1 SGDLS and CDR2 YYNGEE. V gave up 3 bases and J gave up 5 bases; unmatched junction bases: 7. The CDR3 runs 14 residues. The CDR3 region is CASSAPPGGYGYTF. CDR3 in DNA: TGTGCCAGCAGCGCGCCTCCAGGGGGATATGGCTACACCTTC.

The gene calls are TRBV6-5 and TRBJ2-1; D call uncertain. CDR1 is MNHEY, CDR2 SVGAGI, per germline. Trimming took off 2 bases at V and 1 base at J, with 6 bases between the two ends. The CDR3 extends over 14 amino acids. For the CDR3, the DNA is TGTGCCAGCAGTTACACAGCTTCCTACAATGAGCAGTTCTTC. It is translated as CASSYTASYNEQFF.

CDR3 in amino acids: CASTHVQGAIGGGYTF. The CDR3 DNA is TGTGCCAGCACCCATGTCCAGGGGGCGATCGGTGGTGGCTACACCTTC. V and J are TRBV7-2 and TRBJ1-2; TRBD1 matches 8 bases. With V trimmed by 7 bases and J by 7 bases, 17 bases remained unmatched. Germline-derived CDR1 and CDR2 are SGHTA and FQGNSA. The CDR3 sequence is 16 residues long.

The chain links TRBV7-9 to TRBJ2-2, with a weak D call TRBD2 (6 bases). CDR1 SEHNR and CDR2 FQNEAQ come from the germline V gene (reference sequence). V gave up 2 bases and J gave up 3 bases, with 10 bases separating them. The CDR3 has 15 residues. The CDR3, as DNA: TGTGCCAGCAGCTTATGGGACTTCGACACCGGGGAGCTGTTTTTT. This gives the protein CASSLWDFDTGELFF.